This record concerns one TCR beta chain sequence. This specimen belongs to a study of T cells in localized non-small cell lung cancer. The protocol was immunoSEQ multiplex PCR, while the TCRdb copy is restricted to in-frame clones and leaves out a portion. Of thousands of clones in the sample, around a third are singletons; the top ten hold 12%. Sequences were derived from lung tumor tissue, sampled before any cancer treatment. The sequence was obtained from a male donor older than 55 with stage III lung adenocarcinoma.

The CDR3 nucleotides are TGTGCCAGTAGTATAAAAGGGTTTCGGTCGGACGGGAGCTCCTACGAGCAGTACTTC. It encodes CASSIKGFRSDGSSYEQYF. The chain employs TRBV19 and TRBJ2-7; a possible D gene is TRBD2 (6 bases). CDR1 LNHDA and CDR2 SQIVND come from the germline V gene (reference sequence). The V end lost 2 bases, the J end lost 0 bases, and 23 bases lay between the germline ends. The CDR3 sequence is 19 residues long.